Listed here is a single T cell receptor beta chain. Its antigen remains unidentified. These data are taken from a study of lymphopenia after photon versus proton radiotherapy. Study findings and constraints: Authors raise, but do not show, better survival with proton therapy. Post-nadir diversity loss with photons came from oligoclonal expansion, particularly CD8+ Temra cells.

Only in-frame clones appear in the TCRdb table, and some are missing; sequencing was by immunoSEQ multiplex PCR. The sample has tens of thousands of clones, approximately 84% seen once. The clonotype was recovered from a man aged 55 to 69 with pancreatic cancer. Here the sequenced sample was peripheral blood, taken from a patient treated with proton-based radiotherapy.

CDR3 sequence: CASKTGSYGYTF. As DNA, the CDR3 is TGTGCCAGCAAAACAGGATCCTATGGCTACACCTTC. The chain carries TRBV11-2 and TRBJ1-2; D might be TRBD1 (5 bases). The CDR3 contains 12 residues. V gave up 7 bases and J gave up 4 bases, with 10 bases separating them. Per the germline V gene, CDR1 is SGHAT and CDR2 is FQNNGV.